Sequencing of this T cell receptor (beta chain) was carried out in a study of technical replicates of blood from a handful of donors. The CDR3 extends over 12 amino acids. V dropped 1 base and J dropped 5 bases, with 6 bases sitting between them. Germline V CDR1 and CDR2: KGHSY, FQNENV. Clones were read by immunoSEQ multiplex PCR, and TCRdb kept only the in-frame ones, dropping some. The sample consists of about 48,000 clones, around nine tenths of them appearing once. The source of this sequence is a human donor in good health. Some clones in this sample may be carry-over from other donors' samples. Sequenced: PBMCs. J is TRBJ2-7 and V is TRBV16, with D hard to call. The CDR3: CASSQLAHEQYF. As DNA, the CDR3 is TGTGCCAGCAGCCAATTGGCCCACGAGCAGTACTTC.